Listed here are 3 T cell receptor beta chains from one sample, sequenced in a study of CD8+ T cells in alopecia areata. Described treatment: oral pan-JAK inhibitor, 5-10 mg twice daily. The authors extracted RNA and reverse transcribed it into cDNA as the sequencing template. The protocol was immunoSEQ multiplex PCR, while the TCRdb copy is restricted to in-frame clones and leaves out a portion. The table lists 170,000 or so clones, roughly 61% of them singletons. Sequenced material: CD8+ T cells sorted from blood, taken at week 24, from a patient treated with tofacitinib. The receptor source for this set is a human donor with alopecia areata.

The V call is TRBV9, the J call TRBJ2-3; maybe TRBD2 (5 bases). Per germline, CDR1 SGDLS and CDR2 YYNGEE. CDR3 size: 13 residues. V was shortened by 5 bases and J by 3 bases, with 10 bases between the two germline ends. CDR3 sequence reads: CASRDRGTDTQYF. CDR3 bases: TGTGCCAGCAGGGACCGGGGAACAGATACGCAGTATTTT.

The chain has TRBV29-1 and TRBJ2-3; maybe TRBD2 (7 bases). Germline V CDR1 and CDR2: SQVTM, ANQGSEA. The CDR3 runs to 15 residues. With 4 bases removed from V and 2 bases from J, the gap between germline ends came to 16 bases. CDR3 amino acids: CSVGGGTPSTDTQYF. CDR3 bases: TGCAGCGTTGGGGGGGGGACACCCTCCACAGATACGCAGTATTTT.

The V and J genes are TRBV6-6 and TRBJ2-3; the D gene is possibly TRBD2 (6 bases). Germline-derived CDR1 and CDR2 are MNHNY and SVGAGI (reference sequence). The length of the CDR3 is 15 residues. The V end was cut by 3 bases, the J end by 0 bases, with 10 bases between. This chain's CDR3 is CASSYGGESTDTQYF. The CDR3, as DNA: TGTGCCAGCAGTTATGGCGGGGAGAGCACAGATACGCAGTATTTT.